These 7 T cell receptor beta chains originate from one sample sequenced in a study of blood T cell repertoires in COVID-19. Sequenced by immunoSEQ multiplex PCR; TCRdb stores in-frame clones only, minus some. The table records hundreds of thousands of clones, around 91% of them present only once. Sequencing was carried out using peripheral blood. The receptors were gathered from a woman aged 18-30 years who had recovered from COVID-19.

The genes are TRBV4-3 and TRBJ2-5; 12 bases match TRBD1. The V gene end was trimmed by 0 bases and the J gene end by 5 bases; junction bases not matched to a gene: 13. CDR3 length: 19 amino acids. CDR1 and CDR2 (germline): LGHNA, YSLEER. The CDR3 DNA is TGCGCCAGCAGCCAAGAACTCTCTGGGACAGGGGGCTTTTGGGAGACCCAGTACTTC. This translates into CASSQELSGTGGFWETQYF.

The chain combines TRBV11-3 with TRBJ2-7; 8 bases are shared with TRBD1. With 6 bases clipped from V and 4 bases from J, the junction kept 11 bases outside the gene matches. From germline, CDR1 is SGHNT and CDR2 YENEEA. The CDR3 sequence is 15 residues long. CDR3 protein: CASSPDRGRNYEQYV. Written as DNA, the CDR3 is TGTGCCAGCAGTCCCGACAGGGGAAGGAATTACGAGCAGTACGTC.

The CDR3 DNA reads as TGTGCCACCAGTGACGGGACTTATCCACAGTTCTTC. Protein: CATSDGTYPQFF. V usage is TRBV24-1 and J usage is TRBJ2-1, with D possibly TRBD2 on 6 matching bases. The length of the CDR3 is 12 residues. The germline V and J ends were trimmed by 4 bases and 13 bases, with 13 bases remaining between them. Germline V CDR1 and CDR2: KGHDR, SFDVKD.

The chain has TRBV28 and TRBJ2-1; perhaps TRBD2 as D (5 bases). The V gene's germline CDR1 is MDHEN and CDR2 SYDVKM. V gave up 7 bases and J gave up 1 base, with 11 bases separating them. This CDR3 spans 14 amino acids. In nucleotides, the CDR3 is TGTGCCAGCACCGAGGGCGGGTCCTACAATGAGCAGTTCTTC. Translated: CASTEGGSYNEQFF.

The chain is built from TRBV5-1 and TRBJ2-2, with D possibly TRBD1 on 5 matching bases. The CDR3 is 14 residues long. Germline V gene data show CDR1 as SGHRS and CDR2 as YFSETQ. With 8 bases removed from V and 0 bases from J, the gap between germline ends came to 11 bases. The CDR3 sequence: CASRRGSNTGELFF. In nucleotides, the CDR3 is TGCGCCAGTAGAAGGGGCTCGAACACCGGGGAGCTGTTTTTT.

This chain connects TRBV5-6 to TRBJ1-5, with D unclear. CDR1 SGHDT and CDR2 YYEEEE come from the germline V gene. V gave up 3 bases and J gave up 0 bases, with 13 bases separating them. CDR3 length: 16 residues. CDR3 in DNA: TGTGCCAGCAGCTCTTACAGATATTATAGCAATCAGCCCCAGCATTTT. Translated: CASSSYRYYSNQPQHF.

The chain carries TRBV27 and TRBJ2-1; D unresolved. CDR1 is MNHEY, CDR2 SMNVEV, per germline (reference sequence). This CDR3 has 13 amino acids. Trimming removed 4 bases at V and 7 bases at J, with 11 bases between. The CDR3 nucleotides read TGTGCCAGCAGTTCGCGTGCTTATAATGAGCAGTTCTTC. As protein: CASSSRAYNEQFF.